A selection of T cell receptor beta chains follows, all from one sample in a study of identical twins. TCRdb independently ran MiXCR on the 5' RACE reads; one entry per CDR3 protein. The sample holds some 300,000 distinct CDR3 sequences, around an eighth seen once. These records were also assigned to another study, of yellow fever vaccine responses in identical twins.

Sequencing used CD8+ T cells sorted from blood. All receptors derive from a woman aged 18-29 years in good health. Each CDR3 is given with its conserved first and last residue. The D gene is left open where the match is weak. Expanded clones are given a class, and other clones once, few, many or no size at all.

-	TRBJ2-7	TRBV7-9	-	TGTGCCAGCAGCCAACTTAGCGGACCCTACGAGCAGTACTTC	CASSQLSGPYEQYF
few	TRBJ2-3	TRBV9	TRBD2	TGTGCCAGCAGCCCTGGGGTAGCGGGGCTCACAGATACGCAGTATTTT	CASSPGVAGLTDTQYF
-	TRBJ2-1	TRBV9	-	TGTGCCAGCAGCGTAGAAGGTAGACCTACGGATGAGCAGTTCTTC	CASSVEGRPTDEQFF
few	TRBJ2-7	TRBV19	-	TGTGCCAGTAGTAAGCGGGACATCACCTACGAGCAGTACTTC	CASSKRDITYEQYF
many	TRBJ2-5	TRBV4-1	-	TGCGCCAGCAGCCAAGAAGGTGGGCAAGAAGAGACCCAGTACTTC	CASSQEGGQEETQYF
many	TRBJ1-6	TRBV12-3/TRBV12-4	-	TGTGCCAGCACCTTCGGAGGAGGATATTCACCCCTCCACTTT	CASTFGGGYSPLHF
-	TRBJ2-1	TRBV15	TRBD1	TGTGCCACCAGCGAGGGGACAGGGTACAATGAGCAGTTCTTC	CATSEGTGYNEQFF
-	TRBJ1-5	TRBV5-5	-	TGTGCCAGCAGCTTGTGGACAGATAGCAATCAGCCCCAGCATTTT	CASSLWTDSNQPQHF
-	TRBJ2-3	TRBV3-1	-	TGTGCCAGCAGCCTTGAGCCCCCGGGTAGCCCAGATACGCAGTATTTT	CASSLEPPGSPDTQYF
many	TRBJ2-5	TRBV10-3	TRBD1	TGTGCCATCAGTGAGAAGGGGGCGATGGAGACCCAGTACTTC	CAISEKGAMETQYF
many	TRBJ2-7	TRBV4-1	TRBD2	TGCGCCAGCAGCCAACAACTAGCGGGAAGTTACGAGCAGTACTTC	CASSQQLAGSYEQYF
many	TRBJ1-1	TRBV7-6	-	TGTGCCAGCAGCTTGGGGGGAATGAACACTGAAGCTTTCTTT	CASSLGGMNTEAFF
-	TRBJ2-1	TRBV4-1	-	TGCGCCAGCAGCGCCTTGGGACTCTCCTACAATGAGCAGTTCTTC	CASSALGLSYNEQFF